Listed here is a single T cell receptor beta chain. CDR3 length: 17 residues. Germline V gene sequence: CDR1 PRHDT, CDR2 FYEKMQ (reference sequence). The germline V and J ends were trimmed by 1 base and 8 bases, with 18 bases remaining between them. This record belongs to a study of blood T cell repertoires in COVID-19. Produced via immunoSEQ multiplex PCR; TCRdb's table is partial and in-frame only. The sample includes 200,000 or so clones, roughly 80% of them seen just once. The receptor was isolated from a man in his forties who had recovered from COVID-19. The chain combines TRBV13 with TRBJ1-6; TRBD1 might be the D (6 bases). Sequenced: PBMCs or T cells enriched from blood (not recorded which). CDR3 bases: TGTGCCAGCAGCTTAGCCCCCTTGCGGGGGGCGCATTCACCCCTCCACTTT. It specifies CASSLAPLRGAHSPLHF.